This TCR beta chain was sequenced for a study of cytomegalovirus exposure and HLA in healthy donors. Both 60 Vbeta primers and 13 Jbeta primers went into the PCR. The method was immunoSEQ multiplex PCR; TCRdb's version includes in-frame clones alone and lacks a portion of them. The table includes 200,000 to 250,000 clones, around 86% detected once. V lost 0 bases and J 4 bases, leaving 9 bases between the germline ends. CDR3 length: 14 residues. CDR1 is LNHNV, CDR2 YYDKDF, per germline (reference sequence). The source of this sequence is a woman in her 50s in good health and CMV-seropositive. The rearrangement joins TRBV15 to TRBJ1-1; D may be TRBD1 (5 bases). Sequencing input: PBMCs. The CDR3 DNA follows: TGTGCCACCAGCAGAGATCGGAGGGGCACTGAAGCTTTCTTT. This codes for CATSRDRRGTEAFF.